A single sample gave rise to the 16 T cell receptor beta chains below, sequenced in a study of T cells in women clearing cervical HPV infection. This table comes from immunoSEQ multiplex PCR, and its TCRdb copy is limited to in-frame clones, with some not included. The table for this sample gives about 22,000 clones. Sequencing was performed on blood buffy coat. These receptors were taken from a woman between 18 and 70 years old with a cervical HPV16 infection that either progressed to CIN3+ or cleared (not recorded which).

With regard to this clone: The read terminates 3 residues ahead of where the CDR3 ends, so the germline J gene completes it. V gene TRBV5-4 combines with J gene TRBJ2-7; 12 bases fit TRBD2. Trimming cost V 7 bases and J 4 bases; bases outside gene matches: 9. Germline CDR1 is SGHNT and CDR2 is YYREEE (reference sequence). CDR3 length equals 15 residues. Incomplete CDR3 DNA: TGTGCCAGCCGACTAGCGGGAGCGTCTAAGTACGAG. Translating it yields CASRLAGASKYE. The full CDR3 protein reads CASRLAGASKYEQYF.

As regards this clone: The CDR3 end falls 3 residues outside the read, so it is completed with the germline J gene. This rearrangement joins TRBV5-6 to TRBJ1-1; 9 bases map to TRBD1. The CDR3 runs 15 residues. The germline V gene has CDR1 SGHDT and CDR2 YYEEEE. The sequenced CDR3 bases are TGTGCCAGCAGCTTTCGGACAGGGGCGAAGCGAGAA. It specifies CASSFRTGAKRE. The whole CDR3 sequence reads CASSFRTGAKREAFF.

Note on this clone: Sequencing ends 3 residues short of the CDR3 end; the germline J gene provides the rest. The gene calls are TRBV7-9 and TRBJ1-2, with 7 bases matching TRBD1. Germline lookup yields CDR1 SEHNR and CDR2 FQNEAQ (reference sequence). After removal of 5 bases from V and 3 bases from J, the junction contained 3 bases not matched to a gene. The CDR3 is 13 amino acids. Here the CDR3 reads CASSPQGYYGYTF. The part of the CDR3 DNA that was read is TGTGCCAGCAGCCCACAGGGGTACTATGGC.

CDR3 DNA (partial): TGCAGCGTAGTAATCGGACTAGCGGGAGGGTATGAG. Translated: CSVVIGLAGGYE. The full-length CDR3 reads as CSVVIGLAGGYEQFF. J is TRBJ2-1 and V is TRBV29-1, with TRBD2 matching over 15 bases. Read sequence stops 3 residues before the CDR3 end, and the germline J gene provides the missing end. Germline lookup yields CDR1 SQVTM and CDR2 ANQGSEA. The CDR3 is made up of 15 amino acids. Trimming cost V 6 bases and J 8 bases; bases outside gene matches: 8.

Concerning this clone: Coverage ceases 3 residues before the CDR3 finishes, and the germline J gene fills in the end. The chain links TRBV7-6 to TRBJ2-2; TRBD1 might be the D (5 bases). Germline CDR1 is SGHVS and CDR2 is FNYEAQ. The CDR3 has 15 amino acids. With 1 base removed from V and 3 bases from J, the gap between germline ends came to 9 bases. The covered CDR3 bases are TGTGCCAGCAGCTTAGGCGGACACTACACCGGGGAG. The encoded protein is CASSLGGHYTGE. The CDR3 reads in full as CASSLGGHYTGELFF. Together with reference TRBV7-6 and TRBJ2-2, the CDR3 gives the full variable domain: GAGVSQSPRYKVTKRGQDVALRCDPISGHVSLYWYRQALGQGPEFLTYFNYEAQQDKSGLPNDRFSAERPEGSISTLTIQRTEQRDSAMYRCASSLGGHYTGELFFGEGSRLTVL.

A word on this clone: The read terminates 3 residues before the CDR3 end, so the remaining end is supplied by the germline J gene. The gene calls are TRBV5-1 and TRBJ1-2; 9 nucleotides align to TRBD1. This CDR3 comprises 17 residues. Germline V lookup: CDR1 SGHRS, CDR2 YFSETQ. With 0 bases clipped from V and 3 bases from J, the junction kept 9 bases outside the gene matches. CDR3 loop: CASSLGWDRESYYGYTF. CDR3 DNA, as far as it was read: TGCGCCAGCAGCTTGGGTTGGGACAGGGAATCCTACTATGGC.

Incomplete CDR3 DNA: TGCGCCAGCAGCTGGGCACTAGCGGGAGGGATGTACGAG. Its translation: CASSWALAGGMYE. From start to end, the CDR3 is CASSWALAGGMYEQYF. The rearrangement joins TRBV5-1 to TRBJ2-7; 13 bases fit TRBD2. The sequenced fragment ends 3 residues before the CDR3 boundary, so the rest is inferred from the germline J gene. J lost 4 bases, V lost 3 bases, and 7 bases had no gene match. CDR1 is SGHRS, CDR2 YFSETQ, per germline. This CDR3 region has 16 residues.

In regard to this clone: The missing CDR3 end, 3 residues past where the read stops, is filled in from the germline J gene. This chain connects TRBV18 to TRBJ2-3, with TRBD1 matching 10 bases. The CDR3 runs 17 residues. J lost 2 bases, V lost 1 base, and 6 bases had no gene match. From germline, CDR1 is KGHSH and CDR2 LQKENI. The CDR3 here is CASSPLEGTGDTDTQYF. Incomplete CDR3 DNA: TGTGCCAGCTCACCACTTGAGGGGACAGGGGACACAGATACG.

As concerns this clone: The read finishes 3 residues shy of the CDR3 end, and the germline J gene is used to complete it. The V call is TRBV2, the J call TRBJ1-4; TRBD1 matches 8 bases. The CDR3 has 14 residues. The germline CDR1 and CDR2 sequences are SNHLY and FYNNEI. V was clipped by 2 bases and J by 7 bases; unmatched bases: 3. Partial CDR3 DNA: TGTGCCAGCAGTGAAAACAGGGGGAGTGAAAAA. This translates into CASSENRGSEK. Given in full, the CDR3 is CASSENRGSEKLFF.

Comments on this clone: The sequence runs out 3 residues before the end of the CDR3; the remainder is reconstructed from the germline J gene. The chain couples TRBV5-6 to TRBJ1-6; D is perhaps TRBD1 (5 bases). There are 15 residues in the CDR3. V was trimmed by 5 bases and J by 8 bases, leaving 17 bases between them. Germline V gene data show CDR1 as SGHDT and CDR2 as YYEEEE. CDR3: CASRPPREGDSPLHF. The part of the CDR3 DNA that was read is TGTGCCAGCAGGCCTCCCCGGGAAGGGGATTCACCC.

A word on this clone: The DNA ends 3 residues before the CDR3 does, and the rest of the CDR3 is filled in from the germline J gene. This sequence joins TRBV5-1 and TRBJ2-2; possibly TRBD2 for D (5 bases). The CDR3 length is 15 residues. Per germline, CDR1 SGHRS and CDR2 YFSETQ. The CDR3 DNA, read in part, is TGCGCCAGCAGGTTAGGGAGTACGACTAATGAAAAG. Residues: CASRLGSTTNEK. The full CDR3 protein is CASRLGSTTNEKLFF.

A note on this clone: The read gets to within 3 residues of the CDR3 end, and the germline J gene fills in the rest. This rearrangement joins TRBV6-1 to TRBJ2-7, with D hard to call. The CDR3 runs to 17 residues. Trimming took off 2 bases at V and 2 bases at J, with 19 bases between the two ends. The V gene's germline CDR1 is MNHNS and CDR2 SASEGT. CDR3 DNA (partial): TGTGCCAGCAGTGAATTTTCCCACTACACCGGCACCTACGAG. Its protein product is CASSEFSHYTGTYE. The complete CDR3 protein is CASSEFSHYTGTYEQYF.

To note about this clone: The CDR3 end lies 3 residues beyond the end of the read and is filled in from the germline J gene. This chain links TRBV23-1 with TRBJ2-3; D might be TRBD1 (7 bases). TRBV23-1 belongs to the ORF category, with a function that is uncertain. V lost 4 bases and J lost 2, with 19 bases in between. The CDR3 is made up of 17 amino acids. CDR3 protein: CASSPLQGDCYTDTQYF. The covered CDR3 bases are TGCGCCAGCAGTCCCCTTCAGGGGGACTGTTACACAGATACG.

Concerning this clone itself: With the read ending 3 residues before the CDR3 end, the germline J gene is used to fill in that end. This rearrangement joins TRBV5-1 to TRBJ2-3, with D perhaps TRBD2 (5 bases). The CDR3 covers 18 residues. Deletions cut 6 bases from V and 5 bases from J, with 28 bases between. The V gene's germline CDR1 is SGHRS and CDR2 YFSETQ. The CDR3 protein is CASTSLNGSGPLGDTQYF. The sequenced CDR3 bases are TGCGCCAGCACATCCCTAAATGGAAGCGGCCCCTTGGGAGATACG. The variable domain in full, completed from reference TRBV5-1 and TRBJ2-3, reads KAGVTQTPRYLIKTRGQQVTLSCSPISGHRSVSWYQQTPGQGLQFLFEYFSETQRNKGNFPGRFSGRQFSNSRSEMNVSTLELGDSALYLCASTSLNGSGPLGDTQYFGPGTRLTVL.

As concerns this clone: The sequence runs out 3 residues before the end of the CDR3; the remainder is reconstructed from the germline J gene. This chain uses TRBV2 with TRBJ1-5; tentative D call: TRBD1 (5 bases). Trimming took 9 bases from V and 3 from J, leaving 12 bases between them. This CDR3 has 13 amino acids. Germline-derived CDR1 and CDR2 are SNHLY and FYNNEI. Partial CDR3 DNA: TGTGCCAGTGCGGGGGGATCCAATCAGCCC. It translates to CASAGGSNQP. The entire CDR3 is CASAGGSNQPQHF.

Regarding this clone: The observed sequence ends 3 residues before the CDR3 terminus, with the missing tail filled in from the germline J gene. The J gene is TRBJ2-3, the V gene TRBV20-1; TRBD2 aligns across 10 bases. Germline V CDR1 and CDR2: DFQATT, SNEGSKA (reference sequence). Trimming at V came to 3 bases and at J to 8 bases, leaving 5 bases not matched to a gene. The CDR3 length is 13 residues. The part of the CDR3 DNA that was read is TGCAGTGCTAGGCCCCTAGCGGGGGTTACG. Protein sequence: CSARPLAGVT. The complete CDR3 protein is CSARPLAGVTQYF.